The 11 T cell receptor beta chains given below trace back to one sample, sequenced in a study of cytomegalovirus exposure and HLA in healthy donors. Primers for the PCR totalled 60 Vbeta and 13 Jbeta. Sequencing used immunoSEQ multiplex PCR; TCRdb keeps in-frame clones, though not all of them. The sample includes more than 95,000 clones, 76% of them seen just once. Sequencing was performed on PBMCs. Source of these receptors: a middle-aged man in good health and CMV-seropositive.

This clone was seen a handful of times. V usage is TRBV5-4 and J usage is TRBJ2-4; 9 bases fit TRBD1. Trimming took 5 bases from V and 8 from J; bases not matched to a gene: 8. The CDR3 loop spans 14 amino acids. The germline CDR1 and CDR2 sequences are SGHNT and YYREEE (reference sequence). CDR3 sequence (DNA): TGTGCCAGCAGTTGGGGGGACAGGGCGGACATTCAGTACTTC. This encodes CASSWGDRADIQYF. The full variable domain, with the rest looked up from reference TRBV5-4 and TRBJ2-4, is ETGVTQSPTHLIKTRGQQVTLRCSSQSGHNTVSWYQQALGQGPQFIFQYYREEENGRGNFPPRFSGLQFPNYSSELNVNALELDDSALYLCASSWGDRADIQYFGAGTRLSVL.

The CDR3 sequence: CASSESGTGGFGYTF. Written as DNA, the CDR3 is TGTGCCAGCAGTGAGTCCGGGACAGGGGGCTTCGGCTACACCTTC. V and J are TRBV6-1 and TRBJ1-2; 12 nucleotides agree with TRBD1. Germline assignment: CDR1 MNHNS and CDR2 SASEGT. This CDR3 comprises 15 residues. V was pared by 3 bases and J by 8 bases, with 7 bases of the junction left unmatched.

This chain joins TRBV13 and TRBJ1-1, with D tentatively TRBD1 (6 bases). The V and J ends lost 2 bases and 0 bases respectively, with 7 bases between them. The germline gives CDR1 PRHDT, CDR2 FYEKMQ (reference sequence). This CDR3 is built from 14 residues. The CDR3 DNA reads as TGTGCCAGCAGCTTACAGGGGATGAACACTGAAGCTTTCTTT. Protein product: CASSLQGMNTEAFF.

As regards this clone: Other DNA sequences in the same sample also yield this CDR3. The V call is TRBV2, the J call TRBJ1-2, with D possibly TRBD1 on 6 matching bases. CDR1 SNHLY and CDR2 FYNNEI come from the germline V gene. Trimming shortened V by 1 base and J by 2 bases, and 8 bases separated the two germline ends. The CDR3 loop spans 14 amino acids. CDR3 region: CASSEGTANYGYTF. The CDR3 coding sequence is TGTGCCAGCAGTGAAGGGACAGCGAACTATGGCTACACCTTC.

The gene calls are TRBV2 and TRBJ1-2; D remains unclear. This CDR3 has 11 residues. V lost 3 bases and J lost 7, with 6 bases in between. The germline CDR1 and CDR2 sequences are SNHLY and FYNNEI. The CDR3 region has the DNA TGTGCCAGCAGTGATGCGCGTGGCTACACCTTC. This translates into CASSDARGYTF.

This rearrangement joins TRBV12-2 to TRBJ1-5; TRBD1 was called by the table and not checked on the DNA. TRBV12-2 is tagged as a pseudogene. This CDR3 contains 19 residues. CDR3 loop: CASRFRSPGVPLNNQPQHF. CDR3 nucleotide sequence: TGTGCAAGTCGCTTTAGGAGCCCAGGGGTGCCCCTTAACAATCAGCCCCAGCATTTT.

The chain couples TRBV9 to TRBJ1-2; D remains ambiguous. The CDR3 covers 14 residues. Per the germline V gene, CDR1 is SGDLS and CDR2 is YYNGEE. Trimming left V 4 bases short and J 1 base short, with 11 bases between. CDR3 loop: CASSLGHYNYGYTF. DNA of the CDR3: TGTGCCAGCAGCTTAGGGCACTATAACTATGGCTACACCTTC.

Details on this clone: Likely a read error: the CDR3 ends without its conserved phenylalanine or tryptophan. This chain connects TRBV5-4 to TRBJ2-7; D not resolved. Germline V gives CDR1 SGHNT, CDR2 YYREEE (reference sequence). The V end was cut by 2 bases, the J end by 3 bases, with 6 bases between. This CDR3 is built from 12 residues. The chain's CDR3 is CASSFSNYEQYL. As DNA, the CDR3 is TGTGCCAGCAGCTTCTCGAACTACGAGCAGTACCTC.

The rearrangement links TRBV29-1 to TRBJ2-5; weak D call: TRBD2 (6 bases). Germline CDR1 is SQVTM and CDR2 is ANQGSEA. This CDR3 has 13 amino acids. Trimming shortened V by 2 bases and J by 6 bases, and 13 bases separated the two germline ends. The CDR3 loop is CSVERGGSKTQYF. Written as DNA, the CDR3 is TGCAGCGTTGAACGTGGAGGGTCAAAGACCCAGTACTTC. Supplemented by reference TRBV29-1 and TRBJ2-5, the full variable domain reads SAVISQKPSRDICQRGTSLTIQCQVDSQVTMMFWYRQQPGQSLTLIATANQGSEATYESGFVIDKFPISRPNLTFSTLTVSNMSPEDSSIYLCSVERGGSKTQYFGPGTRLLVL.

This chain joins TRBV9 and TRBJ2-3, with TRBD1 as a possible D gene (6 bases). V was pared by 3 bases and J by 4 bases, with 9 bases between. Germline V lookup: CDR1 SGDLS, CDR2 YYNGEE. The CDR3 runs 13 residues. CDR3: CASSARQADTQYF. Written as DNA, the CDR3 is TGTGCCAGCAGCGCCCGACAGGCAGATACGCAGTATTTT.

The V and J genes are TRBV4-3 and TRBJ2-7; possibly TRBD2 for D (5 bases). The CDR3 consists of 15 residues. Germline V lookup: CDR1 LGHNA, CDR2 YSLEER. Trimming took off 0 bases at V and 2 bases at J, with 11 bases between the two ends. Written as DNA, the CDR3 is TGCGCCAGCAGCCAAGATTTCCGGGGTCCCTACGAGCAGTACTTC. Translated, it gives CASSQDFRGPYEQYF.